The sequence of this TCR beta chain was determined in a study of CD8 T cells in ankylosing spondylitis. Study results and limitations: Previously reported in reactive arthritis synovial fluid and blood were some of the motif variants.

As for this clonotype: No antigen is known for it.

The CDR3 totals 12 residues. Germline CDR1 is MGHDK and CDR2 is SYGVNS. Trimming shortened V by 4 bases and J by 2 bases, and 4 bases separated the two germline ends. Molecular-barcoded quantitative 5'-RACE produced these TCR beta libraries. TCRdb analysed the 5' RACE reads with MiXCR anew, one entry per CDR3 protein. The sample lists 150,000 to 200,000 distinct CDR3 sequences, 15% to 20% seen once, with about 4.3% in the top ten. J is TRBJ2-3 and V is TRBV25-1; D uncertain. This TCR was sampled from a male donor aged 10-35 years with ankylosing spondylitis or in good health (not recorded which). Sequencing was done on a sample of blood, either unsorted or a sorted T cell fraction (not recorded which). The DNA of the CDR3 is TGTGCCAGCAGTGGTAACACAGATACGCAGTATTTT. It is translated as CASSGNTDTQYF.